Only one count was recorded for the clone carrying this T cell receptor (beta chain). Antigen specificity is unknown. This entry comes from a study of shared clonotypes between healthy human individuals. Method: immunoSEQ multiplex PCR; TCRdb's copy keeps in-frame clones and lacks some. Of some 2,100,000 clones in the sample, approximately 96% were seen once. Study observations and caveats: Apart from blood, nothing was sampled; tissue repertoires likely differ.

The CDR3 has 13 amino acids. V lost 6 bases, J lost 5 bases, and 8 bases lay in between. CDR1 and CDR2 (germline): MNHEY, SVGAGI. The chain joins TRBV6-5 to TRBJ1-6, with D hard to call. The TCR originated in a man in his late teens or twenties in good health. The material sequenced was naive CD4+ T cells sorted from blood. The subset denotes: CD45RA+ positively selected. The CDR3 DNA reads TGTGCCAGCAGGCGGGAGGATAATTCACCCCTCCACTTT. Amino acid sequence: CASRREDNSPLHF.